This T cell receptor beta chain was captured in a study of control samples from healthy donors and cancer patients. Generated by immunoSEQ multiplex PCR, the TCRdb table keeps only in-frame clones and is missing some. Of 70,000 or so clones in the sample, approximately 80% were seen once. The CDR3 sequence is 16 residues long. Germline CDR1 DFQATT, CDR2 SNEGSKA (reference sequence). Unmatched junction bases numbered 13, after V lost 5 bases and J lost 5 bases. This sequence originates from a man aged 50 or older in good health. What was sequenced was blood. The V and J genes are TRBV20-1 and TRBJ2-2; TRBD2 matches at 8 bases. The CDR3: CSACASGGPRTGELFF. The CDR3, as DNA: TGCAGTGCTTGTGCTTCGGGAGGGCCTCGGACCGGGGAGCTGTTTTTT.